The T cell receptor beta chain under discussion was sequenced for a study of regulatory T cells in long-lasting Graves disease. V gave up 6 bases and J gave up 1 base, with 16 bases separating them. Germline V CDR1 and CDR2: MNHNS, SASEGT. The CDR3 is made up of 15 amino acids. With iRepertoire HTBI primers and Arm-PCR of CDR3 regions, TCR beta libraries were built. TCRdb re-derived calls from the multiplex PCR reads in MiXCR, one entry per CDR3 protein. The sample lists approximately 400,000 distinct CDR3 sequences; about 14% were seen once. At least ten counts were recorded for this clonotype. Time point indicated: newly diagnosed GD, antithyroid drugs for less than 3 months. RNA isolated from PBMCs was used to make the TCR library. An endocrinology department located in Xi'an, China, was where the patients came from.

Sequenced material: peripheral blood mononuclear cells (PBMCs), taken at new diagnosis, from a patient treated with antithyroid drugs. The receptor's source is a female donor with Graves disease. The V call is TRBV6-1, the J call TRBJ2-7; D is possibly TRBD1 (5 bases). The CDR3 sequence: CASSGRGRDSYEQYF. The CDR3 bases are TGTGCCAGCAGCGGAAGGGGCAGGGATTCCTACGAGCAGTACTTC.